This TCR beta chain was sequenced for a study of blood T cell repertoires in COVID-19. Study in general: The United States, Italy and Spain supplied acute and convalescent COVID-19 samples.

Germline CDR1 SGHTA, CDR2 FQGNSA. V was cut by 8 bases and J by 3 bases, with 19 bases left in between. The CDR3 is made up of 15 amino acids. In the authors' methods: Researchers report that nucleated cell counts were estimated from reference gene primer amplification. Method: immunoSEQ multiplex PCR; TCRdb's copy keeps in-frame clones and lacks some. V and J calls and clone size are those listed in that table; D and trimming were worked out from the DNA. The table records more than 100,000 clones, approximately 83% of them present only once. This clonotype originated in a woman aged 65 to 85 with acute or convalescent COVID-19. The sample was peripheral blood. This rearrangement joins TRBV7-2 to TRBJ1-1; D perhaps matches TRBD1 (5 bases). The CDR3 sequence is CASRGRVYSHTEAFF. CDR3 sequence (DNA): TGTGCCAGCCGGGGGAGGGTGTATTCGCACACTGAAGCTTTCTTT.